This T cell receptor beta chain stems from a study of blood T cells in healthy people across ages. About the research overall: About one barcoded beta molecule was captured per two T cells (by template switching).

About this clonotype: The antigen is unknown.

Germline-derived CDR1 and CDR2 are MNHEY and SVGAGI. The CDR3 covers 14 residues. The V and J ends lost 1 base and 6 bases, in that order; junction bases with no gene match: 5. Regarding the study as a whole: TCR beta diversity, measured per million T cells, fell in a roughly linear way with age.

Samples each yielded at least 6 micrograms of total RNA. Primed by a sample-barcoded 5' primer and a J-beta primer mix, a second PCR proceeded for 7 to 11 cycles. A tag from a template-switch adaptor with 12 random nucleotides marked each cDNA molecule. TCRdb reanalysed the 5' RACE reads using MiXCR and keeps one entry per CDR3 protein. The sample lists 850,000 to 1,300,000 distinct CDR3 sequences, around 45% occurring once. The sample taken for sequencing was blood. The rearrangement links TRBV6-5 to TRBJ2-7; TRBD2 aligns across 8 bases. The TCR comes from a woman aged 55 to 70 in good health. CDR3 amino acids: CASSYYRTSSEQYF. CDR3 nucleotide sequence: TGTGCCAGCAGTTACTATCGGACTAGCAGCGAGCAGTACTTC.